Listed here are 10 T cell receptor beta chains from one sample, sequenced in a study of blood T cell repertoires in COVID-19. TCRdb keeps only in-frame clones here, not all; method: immunoSEQ multiplex PCR. This table has about 210,000 clones, about 88% appearing once. Sequencing was performed on peripheral blood. The source of these receptors is a woman between 40 and 55 years old with acute or convalescent COVID-19.

This chain joins TRBV9 and TRBJ1-6; D gene unclear. CDR3 length equals 14 residues. Trimming cost V 0 bases and J 10 bases, with 11 bases left between them. CDR1 and CDR2 from the germline V gene are SGDLS and YYNGEE. The CDR3 loop is CASSVATGSSPLHF. For the CDR3, the DNA is TGTGCCAGCAGCGTAGCTACCGGGTCCTCACCCCTCCACTTT. The variable domain in full, completed from reference TRBV9 and TRBJ1-6, reads DSGVTQTPKHLITATGQRVTLRCSPRSGDLSVYWYQQSLDQGLQFLIQYYNGEERAKGNILERFSAQQFPDLHSELNLSSLELGDSALYFCASSVATGSSPLHFGNGTRLTVT.

V is TRBV5-6 and J is TRBJ2-5; maybe TRBD1 (6 bases). Germline V gene lookup returns CDR1 SGHDT and CDR2 YYEEEE. This CDR3 region has 15 residues. V lost 3 bases, J lost 1 base, and 13 bases lay in between. DNA for the CDR3: TGTGCCAGCAGCTCCGTCGGCAGGGGCCAAGAGACCCAGTACTTC. The encoded protein is CASSSVGRGQETQYF. Full variable domain (rest looked up from reference TRBV5-6 and TRBJ2-5): DAGVTQSPTHLIKTRGQQVTLRCSPKSGHDTVSWYQQALGQGPQFIFQYYEEEERQRGNFPDRFSGHQFPNYSSELNVNALLLGDSALYLCASSSVGRGQETQYFGPGTRLLVL.

CDR3 bases: TGCGCCAGCAGTGATGCAGGGGGTATTGAAGAGACCCAGTACTTC. This codes for CASSDAGGIEETQYF. The chain recombines TRBV10-1 with TRBJ2-5, with 7 bases fitting TRBD1. Germline-derived CDR1 and CDR2 are WNHNN and SYGVQD (reference sequence). J gave up 3 bases and V 3 bases, and 7 bases lay outside the gene matches. This CDR3 spans 15 amino acids.

This clone was recorded once. This chain connects TRBV10-1 to TRBJ2-3; the match to TRBD1 covers 11 bases. Germline V lookup: CDR1 WNHNN, CDR2 SYGVQD (reference sequence). The CDR3 is 18 residues long. The V and J ends lost 4 bases and 2 bases, in that order; junction bases with no gene match: 11. The CDR3 protein is CASSVSTGTGGYTDTQYF. CDR3 DNA sequence: TGCGCCAGCAGTGTTTCCACCGGGACAGGGGGATACACAGATACGCAGTATTTT.

The genes are TRBV2 and TRBJ2-7; a weak D match, TRBD2 (5 bases). The V and J ends lost 6 bases and 12 bases respectively, with 9 bases between them. The CDR3 loop spans 9 amino acids. Germline CDR1 reads SNHLY; CDR2 reads FYNNEI. The CDR3, as DNA: TGTGCCAGCAGCCCCGGGGTGTACGTC. Translated: CASSPGVYV.

The chain is built from TRBV5-6 and TRBJ2-7; a weak D match, TRBD1 (6 bases). The CDR3 has 13 residues. Germline CDR1 SGHDT, CDR2 YYEEEE. V was shortened by 4 bases and J by 6 bases, with 14 bases between the two germline ends. CDR3 protein: CASSDLDRPEQYV. CDR3 coding DNA: TGTGCCAGCAGCGATTTGGACAGACCCGAGCAGTACGTC.

V usage is TRBV6-6 and J usage is TRBJ1-2; D may be TRBD1 (6 bases). The CDR3 covers 16 residues. Trimming removed 6 bases at V and 1 base at J, with 18 bases between. The germline V gene has CDR1 MNHNY and CDR2 SVGAGI (reference sequence). Written as DNA, the CDR3 is TGTGCCAGCAGCATGGACAGCGATCCACGTAACTATGGCTACACCTTC. It is translated as CASSMDSDPRNYGYTF.

V usage is TRBV24-1 and J usage is TRBJ2-1, with D possibly TRBD1 on 6 matching bases. CDR3 length: 14 amino acids. CDR1 and CDR2 from the germline V gene are KGHDR and SFDVKD. Trimming removed 5 bases from V and 12 bases from J, with 19 bases in between. The CDR3 spells CATSGGTLIRGQFF. The DNA of the CDR3 is TGTGCCACCAGTGGGGGGACACTCATTAGAGGGCAGTTCTTC.

The chain carries TRBV7-9 and TRBJ1-1, with 7 bases lining up with TRBD1. The CDR3 loop spans 12 amino acids. V was pared by 5 bases and J by 6 bases, with 3 bases of the junction left unmatched. CDR1 SEHNR and CDR2 FQNEAQ come from the germline V gene (reference sequence). The CDR3 DNA reads TGTGCCAGCAGCCATGACAGGGCTGAAGCTTTCTTT. The encoded protein is CASSHDRAEAFF.

The V and J genes are TRBV4-1 and TRBJ2-5, with D perhaps matching TRBD1 (6 bases). CDR3 size: 14 residues. V lost 4 bases to trimming and J lost 1 base, with 10 bases between them. CDR1 is MGHRA, CDR2 YSYEKL, per germline. The CDR3 DNA reads TGCGCCAGCAGCCCCACAGGGATCCAAGAGACCCAGTACTTC. Its protein product is CASSPTGIQETQYF.